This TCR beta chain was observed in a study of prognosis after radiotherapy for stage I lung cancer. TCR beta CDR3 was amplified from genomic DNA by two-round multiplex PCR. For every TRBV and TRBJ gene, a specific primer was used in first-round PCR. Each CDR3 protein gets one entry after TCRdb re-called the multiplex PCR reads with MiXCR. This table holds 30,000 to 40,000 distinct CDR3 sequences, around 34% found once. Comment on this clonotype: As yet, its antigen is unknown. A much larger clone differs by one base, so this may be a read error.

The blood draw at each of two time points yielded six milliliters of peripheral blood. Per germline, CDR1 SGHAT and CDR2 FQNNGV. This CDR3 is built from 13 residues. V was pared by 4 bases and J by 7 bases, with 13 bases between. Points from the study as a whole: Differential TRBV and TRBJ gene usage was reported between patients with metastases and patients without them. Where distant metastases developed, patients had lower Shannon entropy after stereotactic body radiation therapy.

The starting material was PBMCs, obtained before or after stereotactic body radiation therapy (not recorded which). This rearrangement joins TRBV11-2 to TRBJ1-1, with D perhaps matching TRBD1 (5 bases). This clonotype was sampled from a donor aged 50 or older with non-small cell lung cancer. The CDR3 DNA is TGTGCCAGCAGCTACAACGGGACTCTTGAAGCTTTCTTT. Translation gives CASSYNGTLEAFF.